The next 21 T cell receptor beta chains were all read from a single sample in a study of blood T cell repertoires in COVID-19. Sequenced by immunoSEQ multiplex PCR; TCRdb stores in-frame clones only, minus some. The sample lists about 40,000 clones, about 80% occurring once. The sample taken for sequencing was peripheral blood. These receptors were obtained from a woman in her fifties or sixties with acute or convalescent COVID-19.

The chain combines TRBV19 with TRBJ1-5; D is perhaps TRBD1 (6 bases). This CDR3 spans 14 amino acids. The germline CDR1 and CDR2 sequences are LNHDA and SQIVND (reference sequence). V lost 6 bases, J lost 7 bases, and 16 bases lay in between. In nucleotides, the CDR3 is TGTGCCAGTAGCTCAGGGGCTAGGTGGCAGCCCCAGCATTTT. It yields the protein CASSSGARWQPQHF.

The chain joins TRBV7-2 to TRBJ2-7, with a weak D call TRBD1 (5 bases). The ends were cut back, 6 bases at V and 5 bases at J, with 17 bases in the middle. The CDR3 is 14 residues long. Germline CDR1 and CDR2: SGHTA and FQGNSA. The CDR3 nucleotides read TGTGCCAGCAGTGTAATGGGCAGGGCCGACGAGCAGTACTTC. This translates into CASSVMGRADEQYF.

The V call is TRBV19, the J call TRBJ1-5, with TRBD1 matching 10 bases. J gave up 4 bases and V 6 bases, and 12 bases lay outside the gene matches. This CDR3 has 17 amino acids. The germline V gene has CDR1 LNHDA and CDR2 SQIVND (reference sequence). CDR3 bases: TGTGCCAGTAGAAACGGATGGTCGGACAGGGGGAATCAGCCCCAGCATTTT. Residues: CASRNGWSDRGNQPQHF.

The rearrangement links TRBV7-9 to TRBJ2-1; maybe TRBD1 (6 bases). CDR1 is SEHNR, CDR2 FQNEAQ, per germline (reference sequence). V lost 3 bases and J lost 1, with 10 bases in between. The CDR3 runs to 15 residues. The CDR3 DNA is TGTGCCAGCAGCTTCGCAGGGGTATCCTACAATGAGCAGTTCTTC. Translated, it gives CASSFAGVSYNEQFF.

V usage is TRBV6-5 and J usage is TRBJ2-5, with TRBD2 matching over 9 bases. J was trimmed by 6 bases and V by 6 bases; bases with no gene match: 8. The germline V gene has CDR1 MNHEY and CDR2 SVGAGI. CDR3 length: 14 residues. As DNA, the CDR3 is TGTGCCAGCAGAGACGCGGGGGGGTTGCAGACCCAGTACTTC. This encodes CASRDAGGLQTQYF.

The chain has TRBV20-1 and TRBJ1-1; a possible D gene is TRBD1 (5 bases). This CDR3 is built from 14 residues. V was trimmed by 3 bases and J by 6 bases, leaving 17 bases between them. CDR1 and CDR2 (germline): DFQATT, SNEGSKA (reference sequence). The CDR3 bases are TGCAGTGCTAGTAGGACGGGGGGGGACTCTGAAGCTTTCTTT. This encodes CSASRTGGDSEAFF.

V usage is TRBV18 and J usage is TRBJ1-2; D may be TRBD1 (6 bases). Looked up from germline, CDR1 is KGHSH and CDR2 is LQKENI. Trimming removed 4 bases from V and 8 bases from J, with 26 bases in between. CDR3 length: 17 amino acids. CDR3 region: CASSQGIPGHRARGYTF. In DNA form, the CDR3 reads TGTGCCAGCTCACAGGGGATTCCGGGACATCGGGCGCGGGGCTACACCTTC.

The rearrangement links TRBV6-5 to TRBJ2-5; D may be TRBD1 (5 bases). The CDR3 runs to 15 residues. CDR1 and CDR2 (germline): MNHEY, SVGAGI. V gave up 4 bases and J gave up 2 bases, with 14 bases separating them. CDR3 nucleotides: TGTGCCAGCAGTTCGTACCCAGGGCCTCAAGAGACCCAGTACTTC. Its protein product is CASSSYPGPQETQYF.

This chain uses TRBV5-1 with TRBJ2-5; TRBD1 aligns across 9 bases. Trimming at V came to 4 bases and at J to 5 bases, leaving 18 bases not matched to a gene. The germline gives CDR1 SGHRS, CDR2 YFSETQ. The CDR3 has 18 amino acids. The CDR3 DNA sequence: TGCGCCAGCAGCAGAGGACAGGGGCGGAATAGTGTCCGGGAGACCCAGTACTTC. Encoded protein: CASSRGQGRNSVRETQYF.

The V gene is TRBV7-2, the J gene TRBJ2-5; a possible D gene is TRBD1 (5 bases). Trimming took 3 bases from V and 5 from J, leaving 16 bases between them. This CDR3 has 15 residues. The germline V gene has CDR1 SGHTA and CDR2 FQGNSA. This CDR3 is CASSFQVTVEETQYF. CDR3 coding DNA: TGTGCCAGCAGCTTTCAGGTGACAGTAGAGGAGACCCAGTACTTC. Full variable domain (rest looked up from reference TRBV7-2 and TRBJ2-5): GAGVSQSPSNKVTEKGKDVELRCDPISGHTALYWYRQSLGQGLEFLIYFQGNSAPDKSGLPSDRFSAERTGGSVSTLTIQRTQQEDSAVYLCASSFQVTVEETQYFGPGTRLLVL.

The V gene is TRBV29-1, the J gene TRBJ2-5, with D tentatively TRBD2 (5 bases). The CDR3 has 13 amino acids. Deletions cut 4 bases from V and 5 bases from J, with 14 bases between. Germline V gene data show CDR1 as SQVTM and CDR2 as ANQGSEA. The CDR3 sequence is CSVGPGIWETQYF. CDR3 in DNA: TGCAGCGTTGGCCCGGGGATCTGGGAGACCCAGTACTTC.

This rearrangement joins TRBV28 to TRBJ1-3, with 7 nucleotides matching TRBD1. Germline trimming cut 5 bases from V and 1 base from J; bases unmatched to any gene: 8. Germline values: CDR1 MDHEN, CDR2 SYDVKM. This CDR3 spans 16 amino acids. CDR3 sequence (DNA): TGTGCCAGCAGTACCGAGACAGGGCAATCTGGAAACACCATATATTTT. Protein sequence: CASSTETGQSGNTIYF.

CDR3 sequence reads: CASSARGTISTDTQYF. CDR3 nucleotide sequence: TGTGCCAGCAGCGCCCGCGGGACTATTAGCACAGATACGCAGTATTTT. The gene calls are TRBV2 and TRBJ2-3; 7 nucleotides agree with TRBD2. The CDR3 consists of 16 residues. J was trimmed by 0 bases and V by 6 bases; bases with no gene match: 9. The V gene's germline CDR1 is SNHLY and CDR2 FYNNEI.

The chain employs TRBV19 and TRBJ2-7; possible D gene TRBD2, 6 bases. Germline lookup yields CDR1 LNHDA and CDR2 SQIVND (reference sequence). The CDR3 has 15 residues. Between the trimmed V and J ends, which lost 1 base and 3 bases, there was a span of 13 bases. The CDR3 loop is CASSIGLASSYEQYF. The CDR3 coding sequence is TGTGCCAGTAGTATAGGGCTAGCGTCAAGCTACGAGCAGTACTTC.

The CDR3 DNA follows: TGTGCCAGCTCACCACTGGGACAGAACTATGGCTACACCTTC. This gives the protein CASSPLGQNYGYTF. The V gene is TRBV18, the J gene TRBJ1-2; 7 bases agree with TRBD1. In germline, CDR1 is KGHSH, CDR2 LQKENI. The trim removed 1 base at V and 2 bases at J, leaving 1 base unmatched. There are 14 residues in the CDR3.

The CDR3 region is CASSPTGGSYGYTF. CDR3 DNA: TGTGCCAGCAGCCCCACTGGGGGGTCTTATGGCTACACCTTC. The gene calls are TRBV7-3 and TRBJ1-2, with a tentative D call TRBD1 (5 bases). The germline V gene has CDR1 SGHTA and CDR2 FQGTGA. CDR3 length equals 14 residues. V was clipped by 5 bases and J by 5 bases, with 15 bases between them.

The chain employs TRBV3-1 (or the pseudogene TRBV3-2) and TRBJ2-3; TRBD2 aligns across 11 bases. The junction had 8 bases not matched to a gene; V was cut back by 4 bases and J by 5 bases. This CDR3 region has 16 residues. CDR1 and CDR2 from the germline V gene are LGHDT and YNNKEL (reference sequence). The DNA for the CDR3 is TGTGCCAGCAGCCCGGTAGCGGGAGGGCAAAGAGATACGCAGTATTTT. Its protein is CASSPVAGGQRDTQYF.

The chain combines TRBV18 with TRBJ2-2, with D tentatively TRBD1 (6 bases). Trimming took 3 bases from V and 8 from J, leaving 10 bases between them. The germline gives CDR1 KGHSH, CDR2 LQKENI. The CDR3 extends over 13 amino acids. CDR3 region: CASSPDSSGELFF. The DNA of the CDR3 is TGTGCCAGCTCACCGGACAGTTCTGGGGAGCTGTTTTTT.

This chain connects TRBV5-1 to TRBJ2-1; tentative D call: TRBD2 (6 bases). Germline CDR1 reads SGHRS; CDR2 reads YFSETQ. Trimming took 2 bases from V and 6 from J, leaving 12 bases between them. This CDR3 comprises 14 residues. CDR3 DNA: TGCGCCAGCAGCTTATTTGCGGGAATCAATGAGCAGTTCTTC. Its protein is CASSLFAGINEQFF.

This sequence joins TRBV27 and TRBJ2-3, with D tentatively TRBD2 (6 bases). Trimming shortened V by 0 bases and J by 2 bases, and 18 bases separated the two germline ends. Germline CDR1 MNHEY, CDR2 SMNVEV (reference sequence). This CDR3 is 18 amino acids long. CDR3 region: CASSLSSLRSGLTDTQYF. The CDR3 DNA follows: TGTGCCAGCAGTTTATCGAGCCTCCGTAGCGGACTCACAGATACGCAGTATTTT.

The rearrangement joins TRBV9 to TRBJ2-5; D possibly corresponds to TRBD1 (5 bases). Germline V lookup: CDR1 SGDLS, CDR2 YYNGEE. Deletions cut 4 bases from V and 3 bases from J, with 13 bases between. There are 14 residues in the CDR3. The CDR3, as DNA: TGTGCCAGCAGCTTCGGGTCCAGGGAAGAGACCCAGTACTTC. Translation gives CASSFGSREETQYF.